Described below is a single T cell receptor beta chain sequence and its context. What antigen it recognizes has not been identified. A junction boundary mismatches the germline segment, possibly from a read error. Taken from the germline V gene, the CDR1 and CDR2 loops are SNHLY and FYNNEI. The CDR3 holds 17 amino acids from the cysteine to the phenylalanine. Left in the record is the CDR3 DNA by itself, 51 bases read in frame from the first base. This entry belongs to a study of CD8+CD57+ T cells in acquired aplastic anemia (dated by TCRdb to the late 2010s). Broadly, across the study: DNA extracted from sorted CD4+ and CD8+ cells had a mean of roughly 3.3 ug, with a range of 0.2 to 27.4 ug. A CD8+CD57+ expansion meant a frequency higher than the mean frequency seen in healthy subjects. On the study overall, not on this receptor specifically: Twenty-nine CD8+ CDR3 sequences were found to be shared between patients and controls, but these sequences appeared to be highly expressed in patients and within the immunodominant clones of the patients. CD8+ Simpson's diversity did not differ significantly between patients and healthy controls (P=0.060).

Genomic DNA was used as template for profiling of TCR beta VDJ combinations and CDR3 sequences. An Illumina HiSeq 2000 was used for TCR repertoire sequencing. Per the authors' processing: Repertoire assessment relied on Simpson's diversity index, CDR3 size and DJ length profiles, and TRBV/TRBJ rearrangement plots. The most abundant DNA sequence in the deep sequencing data was taken as the immunodominant clone. CDR3 amino acid sequences were checked for sharing across subjects and were also compared against the VDJdb database and published repertoires. TCRdb reanalyzed the raw reads on its own, using fastp at Q25 for trimming and MiXCR for clone calling, and kept in-frame beta chains. Each entry is one CDR3 protein sequence, shown with its most common DNA and genes. The V and J calls and clone size come from TCRdb's table, not from the authors' own analysis. This sample is represented by some 150,000 distinct CDR3 sequences; 65% to 75% of them were singletons. 40% to 60% of the sample rests with the top ten.

Flow cytometry had shown CD8+CD57+ cell expansion in the patients selected for sequencing. Every patient had a diagnosis of severe acquired aplastic anemia based on International Study of Aplastic Anemia and Agranulocytosis and Camitta criteria. Patients had received no therapy at the time of blood sampling. The study deep-sequenced TCR repertoires of sorted CD4+ and CD8+ blood T cells from severe aplastic anemia patients and healthy subjects. Patients were enrolled under clinicaltrials.gov protocols 00001620, 01623167, 00001397, 00071045, 00081523 and 00961064 in the USA. Ficoll-Paque density gradient centrifugation was used to isolate peripheral blood mononuclear cells. Before DNA was extracted, CD4+ and CD8+ T cells were sorted using either FACS or magnetic beads.

The clonotype comes from a human donor with aplastic anemia. The specimen was sorted CD4+, CD8+, or CD8+CD57+ T cells (not recorded which) from PBMCs. The chain uses TRBV2 and TRBJ1-5; possibly the D gene is TRBD1, per 5 matching bases. CDR3 loop: CAISEGFGVPSNQPQHF. The nucleotide sequence reads as follows: TGTGCCATCAGTGAGGGGTTCGGAGTTCCTAGCAATCAGCCCCAGCATTTT.